This T cell receptor beta chain was sequenced in a study of Tregs in tolerant kidney transplant recipients. Overall study findings and caveats: Tregs expanded with activated donor B cells seemed most donor-specific. The small number of patients limits these findings pending further validation. In tolerant patients, donor-specific Tregs outgrew total Tregs, suggesting antigen-driven expansion.

Recipients received nonmyeloablative bone marrow transplants from related graft donors, with transient mixed chimerism. Unstimulated regulatory T cells (CD4+CD25+CD127-), CD4+CD25- non-regulatory cells, CD4 and CD8 cells were FACS-sorted from thawed PBMCs. About this clone: The antigen remains unidentified.

Looked up from germline, CDR1 is MDHEN and CDR2 is SYDVKM. CDR3 length equals 16 residues. V dropped 3 bases and J dropped 7; count of bases not matched to a gene: 10. Clones were read by immunoSEQ multiplex PCR, and TCRdb kept only the in-frame ones, dropping some. Counted here are nearly 50,000 clones, more than 70% occurring once; the ten biggest clones make up around 15%. The source material was CD8+ T cells from blood (PBMCs), sampled 12 months after the transplant. The sequence was collected from a human patient who received a combined kidney and bone marrow transplant. Some T cells may arise from the graft donor. The chain has TRBV28 and TRBJ2-7; 12 nucleotides match TRBD2. CDR3 amino acids: CASSFGVRTSGTEQYF. CDR3 nucleotide sequence: TGTGCCAGCAGTTTTGGGGTTCGGACTAGCGGGACTGAGCAGTACTTC.